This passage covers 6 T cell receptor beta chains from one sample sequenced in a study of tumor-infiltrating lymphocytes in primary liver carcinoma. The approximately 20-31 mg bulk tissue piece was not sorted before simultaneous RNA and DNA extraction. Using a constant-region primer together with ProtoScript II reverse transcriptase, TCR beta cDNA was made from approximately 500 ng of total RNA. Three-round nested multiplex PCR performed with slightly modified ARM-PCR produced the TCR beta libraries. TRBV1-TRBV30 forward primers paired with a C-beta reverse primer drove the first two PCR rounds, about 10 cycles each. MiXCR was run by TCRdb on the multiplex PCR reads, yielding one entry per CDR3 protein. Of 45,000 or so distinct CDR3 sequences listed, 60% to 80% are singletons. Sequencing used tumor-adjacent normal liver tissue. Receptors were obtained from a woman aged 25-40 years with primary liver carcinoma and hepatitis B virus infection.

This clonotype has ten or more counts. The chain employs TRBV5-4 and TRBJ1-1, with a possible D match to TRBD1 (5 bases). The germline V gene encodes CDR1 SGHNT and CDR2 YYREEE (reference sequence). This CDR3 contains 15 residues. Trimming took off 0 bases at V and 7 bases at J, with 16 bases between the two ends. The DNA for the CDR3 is TGTGCCAGCAGCTTGGGAGGGGCGAAACCTAATGAAGCTTTCTTT. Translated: CASSLGGAKPNEAFF.

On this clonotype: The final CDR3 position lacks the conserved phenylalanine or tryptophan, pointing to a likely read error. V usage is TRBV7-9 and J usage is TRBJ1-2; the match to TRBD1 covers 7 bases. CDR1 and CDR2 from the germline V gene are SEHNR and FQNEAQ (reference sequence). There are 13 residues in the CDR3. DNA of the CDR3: TGTGCCAGCGGCTTCTCAGGGGGGGATGGCTACACCCTC. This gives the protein CASGFSGGDGYTL.

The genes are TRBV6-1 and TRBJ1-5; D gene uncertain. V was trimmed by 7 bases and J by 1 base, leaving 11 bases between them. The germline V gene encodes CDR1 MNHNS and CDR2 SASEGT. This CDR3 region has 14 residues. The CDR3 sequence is CASNLVGSNQPQHF. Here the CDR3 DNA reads TGTGCCAGCAACTTGGTGGGGAGCAATCAGCCCCAGCATTTT.

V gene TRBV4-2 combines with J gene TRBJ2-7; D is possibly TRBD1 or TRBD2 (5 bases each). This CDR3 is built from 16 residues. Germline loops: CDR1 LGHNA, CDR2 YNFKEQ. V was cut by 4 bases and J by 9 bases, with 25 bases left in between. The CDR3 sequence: CASSPTRGNGGDVQYF. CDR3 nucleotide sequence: TGTGCCAGCAGCCCGACAAGAGGAAATGGTGGGGACGTGCAGTACTTC.

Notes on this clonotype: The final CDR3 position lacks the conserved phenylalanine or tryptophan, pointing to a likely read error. CDR3 nucleotides: TGCGCCAGCAGCCAAGTCAGGGGGCGCGGTGACTATGGCTACACCTTA. It is translated as CASSQVRGRGDYGYTL. The chain links TRBV4-3 to TRBJ1-2; 8 bases fit TRBD1. The CDR3 loop spans 16 amino acids. Losses at the gene ends were 1 base for V and 3 bases for J; bases not matched to a gene: 7. The germline V gene encodes CDR1 LGHNA and CDR2 YSLEER.

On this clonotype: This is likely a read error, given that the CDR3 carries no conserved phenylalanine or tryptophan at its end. This CDR3 reads CSVEEGVGTVTQYS. DNA of the CDR3: TGCAGCGTTGAAGAAGGAGTAGGCACAGTTACGCAGTATTCC. The gene calls are TRBV29-1 and TRBJ2-3, with D unclear. Germline-derived CDR1 and CDR2 are SQVTM and ANQGSEA. This CDR3 spans 14 amino acids.